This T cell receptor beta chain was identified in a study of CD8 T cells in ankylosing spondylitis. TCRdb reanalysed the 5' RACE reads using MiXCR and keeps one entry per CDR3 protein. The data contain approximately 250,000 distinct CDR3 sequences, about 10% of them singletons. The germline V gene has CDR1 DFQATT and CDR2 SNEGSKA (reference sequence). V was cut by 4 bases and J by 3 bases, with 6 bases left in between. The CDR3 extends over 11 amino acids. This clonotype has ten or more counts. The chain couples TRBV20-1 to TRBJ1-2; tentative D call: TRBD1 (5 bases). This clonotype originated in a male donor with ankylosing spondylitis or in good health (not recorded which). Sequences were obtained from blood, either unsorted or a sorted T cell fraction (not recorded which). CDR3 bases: TGCAGTGCTACAGGGCACTATGGCTACACCTTC. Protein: CSATGHYGYTF.